This T cell receptor (beta chain) originates from a study of T cell repertoires in cytomegalovirus infection (dated by TCRdb to between 2017 and 2020). In the study overall: The peptide stimulations were aimed at well-studied HLA-B-restricted epitopes as well as recently identified HLA-C-restricted CMV epitopes, whose presentation resists viral immunomodulation. Because public TCR beta signatures pointed to carriage of CMV infection together with the matching HLA type, the HLA type of each donor mattered for the analysis. Broader findings and caveats from the paper: In both this cohort and an independent cohort of 300 to 450 donors, the cumulative frequency of public TCR beta family members distinguished carriers of CMV infection plus the relevant HLA type. In the ex vivo response, HLA-C-restricted CMV-specific TCR beta clonotypes were dominant, and in two of eight donors the single most frequent clonotype came from this HLA-C-restricted group.

With respect to this clonotype: Its antigen remains unidentified. Per-base qualities were not stored, and no clone one base away is much larger.

Sequences MNHEY (CDR1) and SVGAGI (CDR2) are obtained from the germline V gene. The CDR3 covers 15 residues, taking in both the cysteine and the phenylalanine. Left in the record is the CDR3 DNA by itself, 45 bases read in frame from the first base. The V end loses 5 bases and the J end loses 4 bases, and a stretch of 15 bases separates them. The listed sequencing device is Illumina HiSeq 1500. Starting from the raw public reads, TCRdb applied fastp trimming at Q25, assembled clones with MiXCR and retained in-frame beta chains. Rows merge per CDR3 protein into single entries with the most common DNA and genes. Recorded for this sample are under 350,000 distinct CDR3 sequences; 20% to 25% of them occurred a single time. The biggest ten clones account for 15% to 20% of the sample. Reading the label with the study, this specimen's treatment or condition is: in vitro stimulation with specific CMV peptide epitopes to enrich CMV-specific T cells.

The chain is assembled from TRBV6-5 and TRBJ1-5; a tentative D match to TRBD1 spans 5 bases. Here the sequenced sample was cultured PBMCs, taken from culture after CMV antigen stimulation. The sequence came from a human donor in good health (CMV status not recorded). Some clones in this sample may be carry-over from other donors' samples. CDR3 reads: CASSSRGIGNQPQHF. The DNA reads as follows: TGTGCCAGCAGTAGTCGGGGGATAGGGAATCAGCCCCAGCATTTT.